The T cell receptor beta chain described here comes from a study of CD8 T cells in ankylosing spondylitis. Broader study findings: Matched ankylosing spondylitis synovial fluid reportedly contained a significantly enriched population of disease-linked clones. Characteristic of ankylosing spondylitis blood, it appeared, was a TCR beta motif comprising several highly homologous variants. In the blood and synovial fluid of reactive arthritis, some motif variants had been previously reported. CD8+ cells made up the disease-linked clones, which were relatively rare in peripheral blood.

V was clipped by 6 bases and J by 7 bases, with 11 bases between them. The CDR3 consists of 12 residues. The germline gives CDR1 SNHLY, CDR2 FYNNEI. Quantitative 5'-RACE with molecular barcodes was used to make the TCR beta libraries. In TCRdb, the 5' RACE reads were re-called with MiXCR into one record per CDR3 protein. There are hundreds of thousands of distinct CDR3 sequences in the sample; roughly a sixth occur only once, and under 1.2% lies in the top ten. Concerning this clonotype: No antigen is known for it.

The sample consisted of blood, either unsorted or a sorted T cell fraction (not recorded which). This sequence was found in a male donor with ankylosing spondylitis. V is TRBV2 and J is TRBJ2-3; TRBD2 might be the D (5 bases). CDR3 residues: CASSTEGYTQYF. The CDR3 DNA reads as TGTGCCAGCAGCACCGAGGGATATACGCAGTATTTT.